This is a list of T cell receptor beta chains from one sample in a study of OX40 agonist ivuxolimab in advanced cancers. This table comes from immunoSEQ multiplex PCR, and its TCRdb copy is limited to in-frame clones, with some not included. The sample shows tens of thousands of clones, around 90% of them seen only once. The specimen comprised CD4+ or CD8+ T cells sorted from blood, sampled in a trial of the OX40 agonist ivuxolimab. The receptors here all came from an adult with an advanced solid tumor such as melanoma, head and neck, liver or kidney cancer. The CDR3 runs from the conserved cysteine through the conserved F or W. A D gene is named only where the DNA matches it firmly. The size of a clone is reported for some rows only, either as once, few or many, or as a class for expanded clones.

>TRBJ1-1|NA|NA|TRBV4-1
CASSHARSITEAFF
TGCGCCAGCAGCCACGCACGCAGCATCACTGAAGCTTTCTTT
>TRBJ1-2|NA|NA|TRBV5-1
CASSLTPGDPLYTF
TGCGCCAGCAGCTTAACACCCGGGGACCCCCTCTACACCTTC
>TRBJ2-7|NA|NA|TRBV7-6
CASSLSSSYEQYF
TGTGCCAGCAGCTTATCTAGCTCCTACGAGCAGTACTTC
>TRBJ2-1|NA|TRBD2|TRBV19
CASRMGLAGGSNEQFF
TGTGCCAGTAGAATGGGGCTAGCGGGAGGCAGCAATGAGCAGTTCTTC
>TRBJ2-1|NA|TRBD1|TRBV9
CASSGRDRGEEWYNEQFF
TGTGCCAGCAGCGGCCGGGACAGGGGTGAAGAATGGTACAATGAGCAGTTCTTC
>TRBJ2-2|NA|TRBD1|TRBV11-2
CASRWTGDGELFF
TGTGCCAGCAGGTGGACAGGGGACGGGGAGCTGTTTTTT
>TRBJ2-7|NA|NA|TRBV28
CASSYGRIYEQYF
TGTGCCAGCAGTTATGGACGGATATACGAGCAGTACTTC
>TRBJ2-5|NA|TRBD1|TRBV28
CASSLRGRTRPSAQETQYF
TGTGCCAGCAGCCTAAGGGGGCGTACTCGGCCTAGTGCTCAAGAGACCCAGTACTTC
>TRBJ2-2|NA|TRBD1|TRBV19
CASSIDRDRGTNTGELFF
TGTGCCAGTAGTATAGATCGAGACAGGGGGACGAACACCGGGGAGCTGTTTTTT
>TRBJ2-3|NA|NA|TRBV30
CAWTPAATGTDTQYF
TGTGCCTGGACCCCTGCGGCCACCGGCACAGATACGCAGTATTTT
>TRBJ1-5|NA|TRBD1|TRBV19
CASSSGQGIGSQHF
TGTGCCAGTAGTAGTGGACAGGGAATTGGATCCCAGCATTTT
>TRBJ1-5|NA|NA|TRBV6-4
CASRGVRQPQHF
TGTGCCAGTCGAGGGGTGAGGCAGCCCCAGCATTTT
>TRBJ2-1|NA|NA|TRBV4-2
CASSLEVWTIYNEQFF
TGTGCCAGCAGCCTCGAGGTGTGGACAATCTACAATGAGCAGTTCTTC
>TRBJ1-2|NA|TRBD1|TRBV30
CAWGTGRKEGGYTF
TGTGCCTGGGGGACAGGGAGAAAGGAGGGAGGCTACACCTTC
>TRBJ2-1|NA|NA|TRBV5-6
CASSLGGYYNEQFF
TGTGCCAGCAGCTTGGGAGGGTATTACAATGAGCAGTTCTTC
>TRBJ2-1|once|TRBD2|TRBV28
CASSSLRLAGDYNEQFF
TGTGCCAGCAGTTCCCTCAGACTAGCGGGAGACTACAATGAGCAGTTCTTC
>TRBJ1-1|NA|TRBD1|TRBV7-8
CASSLEGARAEAFF
TGTGCCAGCAGCTTAGAGGGGGCTAGGGCTGAAGCTTTCTTT
>TRBJ2-2|NA|NA|TRBV7-9
CASSPHPGAPNTGELFF
TGTGCCAGCAGTCCCCACCCGGGGGCCCCGAACACCGGGGAGCTGTTTTTT
>TRBJ1-3|NA|NA|TRBV25-1
CASSGGAGNTIYF
TGTGCCAGCAGTGGAGGGGCTGGAAACACCATATATTTT
>TRBJ2-5|NA|TRBD1|TRBV19
CASSSPGQGKETQYF
TGTGCCAGTAGTTCCCCGGGACAGGGAAAAGAGACCCAGTACTTC
>TRBJ1-1|NA|NA|TRBV10-3
CAISESARGWVGTEAFF
TGTGCCATCAGTGAGTCGGCCCGGGGATGGGTTGGCACTGAAGCTTTCTTT
>TRBJ2-1|once|NA|TRBV5-6
CASSLGVAAYNEQFF
TGTGCCAGCAGCTTGGGAGTAGCGGCCTACAATGAGCAGTTCTTC
>TRBJ1-6|once|NA|TRBV27
CASRELQGPDSPLHF
TGTGCCAGCAGGGAACTTCAGGGGCCCGATTCACCCCTCCACTTT
>TRBJ1-2|NA|NA|TRBV15
CATSSLLSGEGYTF
TGTGCCACCAGCAGCCTACTGAGCGGGGAGGGCTACACCTTC
>TRBJ2-2|NA|TRBD2|TRBV27
CASSLAGAGELFF
TGTGCCAGCAGTTTAGCGGGGGCCGGGGAGCTGTTTTTT
>TRBJ2-2|NA|NA|TRBV4-1
CASSQDTSMGELFF
TGCGCCAGCAGCCAAGATACTTCTATGGGGGAGCTGTTTTTT
>TRBJ2-3|NA|NA|TRBV7-9
CASSLEAWKEGTNTDTQYF
TGTGCCAGCAGCTTAGAAGCCTGGAAGGAGGGAACGAACACAGATACGCAGTATTTT
>TRBJ1-2|NA|NA|TRBV4-3
CASSQDWGPRPIYGYTF
TGCGCCAGCAGCCAAGATTGGGGTCCCAGGCCGATATATGGCTACACCTTC
>TRBJ2-1|NA|NA|TRBV4-1
CASSLLDSFIFYNEQFF
TGCGCCAGCAGCCTTCTGGACAGCTTCATCTTCTACAATGAGCAGTTCTTC
>TRBJ1-1|once|NA|TRBV19
CASSMYGDTEAFF
TGTGCCAGTAGTATGTATGGAGACACTGAAGCTTTCTTT
>TRBJ2-5|NA|NA|TRBV4-3
CASSQHRQADQETQYF
TGCGCCAGCAGCCAGCACCGCCAGGCAGACCAAGAGACCCAGTACTTC
>TRBJ1-2|NA|TRBD1|TRBV5-5
CASSSRTGLYGYTF
TGTGCCAGCAGCTCGCGGACAGGGTTATATGGCTACACCTTC
>TRBJ2-7|NA|NA|TRBV7-2
CASSLATRPGGDEQYF
TGTGCCAGCAGCTTAGCCACCCGACCAGGAGGGGACGAGCAGTACTTC
>TRBJ1-1|NA|NA|TRBV7-9
CASSSPQGKRGYTEAFF
TGTGCCAGCAGCTCCCCTCAGGGGAAACGGGGCTACACTGAAGCTTTCTTT
>TRBJ2-2|NA|NA|TRBV7-9
CASGQGTGELFF
TGTGCCAGCGGCCAGGGTACCGGGGAGCTGTTTTTT
>TRBJ2-3|NA|TRBD2|TRBV6-5
CASSFGGGAGDTQYF
TGTGCCAGCAGTTTTGGCGGGGGGGCGGGAGATACGCAGTATTTT
>TRBJ1-6|NA|NA|TRBV4-1
CASSQAWEYNSPLHF
TGCGCCAGCAGCCAAGCCTGGGAGTATAATTCACCCCTCCACTTT
>TRBJ1-1|NA|NA|TRBV5-1
CASSSGGWPEAFF
TGCGCCAGCAGCTCAGGAGGGTGGCCGGAAGCTTTCTTT
>TRBJ1-5|few|NA|TRBV2
CASMWDSNQPQHF
TGTGCCAGCATGTGGGATAGCAATCAGCCCCAGCATTTT
>TRBJ2-1|NA|NA|TRBV11-3
CASGFGDRGSSGSMNEQFF
TGTGCCAGCGGTTTCGGTGACAGGGGGAGTAGCGGGAGTATGAATGAGCAGTTCTTC
>TRBJ1-1|NA|NA|TRBV19
CASSIPGQGNTEAFF
TGTGCCAGTAGTATACCAGGGCAAGGGAACACTGAAGCTTTCTTT
>TRBJ2-1|once|TRBD2|TRBV9
CASSVSSGFRGYNEQFF
TGTGCCAGCAGCGTCAGTAGCGGGTTCAGAGGTTACAATGAGCAGTTCTTC
>TRBJ1-5|NA|TRBD1|TRBV5-6
CASSFGTGLRQPQHF
TGTGCCAGCAGCTTCGGGACAGGGTTGCGTCAGCCCCAGCATTTT
>TRBJ2-2|NA|NA|TRBV5-6
CASSWIGENTGELFF
TGTGCCAGCAGCTGGATCGGAGAGAACACCGGGGAGCTGTTTTTT
>TRBJ2-3|NA|NA|TRBV6-5
CASKEGLNTQYF
TGTGCCAGCAAGGAGGGATTAAATACGCAGTATTTT
>TRBJ2-1|NA|NA|TRBV7-9
CASSFGSNNEQFF
TGTGCCAGCAGCTTCGGGAGTAACAATGAGCAGTTCTTC
>TRBJ1-2|NA|NA|TRBV2
CASPGPADGYTF
TGTGCCAGCCCGGGACCCGCGGATGGCTACACCTTC
>TRBJ2-2|NA|NA|TRBV30
CAWSPWEYTGELFF
TGTGCCTGGAGTCCGTGGGAGTACACCGGGGAGCTGTTTTTT
>TRBJ2-5|NA|TRBD1|TRBV4-1
CASSLWTGAETQYF
TGCGCCAGCAGCCTCTGGACAGGCGCAGAGACCCAGTACTTC
>TRBJ1-5|NA|TRBD1|TRBV28
CASSGFSGTGGNSNQPQHF
TGTGCCAGCAGTGGATTTTCCGGGACAGGGGGTAATAGCAATCAGCCCCAGCATTTT
>TRBJ2-3|NA|TRBD2|TRBV4-1
CASSQDSSGAISVDTQYF
TGCGCCAGCAGCCAAGATTCCAGCGGGGCCATCTCCGTCGATACGCAGTATTTT
>TRBJ2-4|NA|NA|TRBV2
CASGFVGTVSKNIQYF
TGTGCCAGCGGGTTTGTGGGGACCGTCAGCAAAAACATTCAGTACTTC
>TRBJ2-7|NA|NA|TRBV7-9
CASSLDGGGSSYEQYF
TGTGCCAGCAGCTTAGACGGGGGCGGGAGCTCCTACGAGCAGTACTTC
>TRBJ1-2|once|TRBD1|TRBV14
CASRPTGADYGYTF
TGTGCCAGCAGGCCCACAGGGGCGGACTATGGCTACACCTTC
>TRBJ2-5|NA|NA|TRBV11-2
CASSLVGSQETQYF
TGTGCCAGCAGCTTAGTAGGCAGCCAAGAGACCCAGTACTTC
>TRBJ2-7|NA|NA|TRBV27
CASSPPGGSEQYF
TGTGCCAGCAGTCCCCCTGGGGGAAGCGAGCAGTACTTC
>TRBJ1-1|NA|NA|TRBV5-1
CASSLVPGETEAFF
TGCGCCAGCAGCTTGGTCCCCGGGGAGACTGAAGCTTTCTTT
>TRBJ2-3|NA|TRBD2|TRBV5-6
CASSLGLASQYF
TGTGCCAGCAGCTTGGGACTAGCGTCGCAGTATTTT
>TRBJ2-1|NA|NA|TRBV7-9
CASSLSSNEQFF
TGTGCCAGCAGCTTATCGTCCAATGAGCAGTTCTTC
>TRBJ1-2|NA|NA|TRBV14
CASSQVGDYGYTF
TGTGCCAGCAGCCAAGTAGGGGACTATGGCTACACCTTC